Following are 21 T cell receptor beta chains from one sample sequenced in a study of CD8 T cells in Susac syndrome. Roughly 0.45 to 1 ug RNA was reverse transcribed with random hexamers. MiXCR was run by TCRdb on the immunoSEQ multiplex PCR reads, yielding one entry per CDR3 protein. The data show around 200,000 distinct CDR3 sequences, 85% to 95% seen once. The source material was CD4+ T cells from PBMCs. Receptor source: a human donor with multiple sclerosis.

CDR3 coding DNA: TGTGCCGAAGGAAGGGGGAGGACTGAAGCTTTCTTT. As protein: CAEGRGRTEAFF. V is TRBV6-6 and J is TRBJ1-1, with D tentatively TRBD1 (6 bases). This CDR3 comprises 12 residues. CDR1 is MNHNY, CDR2 SVGAGI, per germline (reference sequence). Trimming stripped 11 bases from V and 5 bases from J, with 15 bases between.

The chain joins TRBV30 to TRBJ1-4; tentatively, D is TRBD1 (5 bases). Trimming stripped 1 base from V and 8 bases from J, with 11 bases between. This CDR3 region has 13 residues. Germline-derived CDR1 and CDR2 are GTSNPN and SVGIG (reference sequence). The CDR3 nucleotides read TGTGCCTGGAGTGCGGGGCTCCGGGAAAAACTGTTTTTT. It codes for CAWSAGLREKLFF.

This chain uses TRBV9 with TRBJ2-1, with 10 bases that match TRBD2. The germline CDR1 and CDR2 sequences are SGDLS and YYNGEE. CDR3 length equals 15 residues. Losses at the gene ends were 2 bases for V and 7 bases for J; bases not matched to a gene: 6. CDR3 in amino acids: CASSVPSGGANEQFF. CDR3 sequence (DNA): TGTGCCAGCAGCGTCCCCAGCGGGGGGGCTAATGAGCAGTTCTTC.

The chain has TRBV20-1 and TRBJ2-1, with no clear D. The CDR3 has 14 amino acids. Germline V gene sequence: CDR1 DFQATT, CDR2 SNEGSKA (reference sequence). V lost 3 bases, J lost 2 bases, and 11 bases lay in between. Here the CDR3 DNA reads TGCAGTGCTAGGAGCAGTGAGGCCTACAATGAGCAGTTCTTC. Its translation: CSARSSEAYNEQFF.

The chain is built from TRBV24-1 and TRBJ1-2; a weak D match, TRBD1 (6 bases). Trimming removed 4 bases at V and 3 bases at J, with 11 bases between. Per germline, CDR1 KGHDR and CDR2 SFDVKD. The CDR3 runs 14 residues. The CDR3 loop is CATSDRTADYGYTF. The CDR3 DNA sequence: TGTGCCACCAGTGACCGGACAGCTGACTATGGCTACACCTTC.

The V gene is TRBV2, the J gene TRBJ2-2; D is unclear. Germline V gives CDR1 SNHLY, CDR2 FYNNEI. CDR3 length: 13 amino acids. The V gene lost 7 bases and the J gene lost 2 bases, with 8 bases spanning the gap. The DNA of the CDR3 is TGTGCCAGCACTAGAGCTAACACCGGGGAGCTGTTTTTT. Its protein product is CASTRANTGELFF.

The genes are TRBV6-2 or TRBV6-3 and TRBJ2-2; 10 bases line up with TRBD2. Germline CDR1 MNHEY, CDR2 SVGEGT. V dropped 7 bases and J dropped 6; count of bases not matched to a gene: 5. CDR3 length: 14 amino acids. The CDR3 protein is CASTPSGGAGELFF. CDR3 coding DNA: TGTGCCAGCACCCCCAGCGGGGGGGCCGGGGAGCTGTTTTTT.

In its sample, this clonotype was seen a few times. CDR3 loop: CASSLARQGSGMGEQFF. The CDR3 DNA reads as TGTGCCAGCAGCTTAGCCAGACAGGGGTCCGGGATGGGAGAGCAGTTCTTC. The V gene is TRBV7-8, the J gene TRBJ2-1; TRBD1 agrees at 8 bases. The V gene's germline CDR1 is SGHVS and CDR2 FQNEAQ. This CDR3 is 17 amino acids long. With 0 bases clipped from V and 10 bases from J, the junction kept 14 bases outside the gene matches.

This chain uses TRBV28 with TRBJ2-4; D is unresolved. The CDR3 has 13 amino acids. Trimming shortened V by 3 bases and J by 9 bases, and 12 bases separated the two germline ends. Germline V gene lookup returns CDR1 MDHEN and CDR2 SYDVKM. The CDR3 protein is CASSFTGVGIQYF. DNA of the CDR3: TGTGCCAGCAGTTTTACTGGTGTGGGCATTCAGTACTTC.

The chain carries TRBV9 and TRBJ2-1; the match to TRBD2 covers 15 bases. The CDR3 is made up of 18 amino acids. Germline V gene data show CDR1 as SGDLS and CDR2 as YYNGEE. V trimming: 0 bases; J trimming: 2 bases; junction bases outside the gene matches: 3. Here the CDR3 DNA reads TGTGCCAGCAGCGTAGAGGGACTAGCGGGGGGTCCCTACAATGAGCAGTTCTTC. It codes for CASSVEGLAGGPYNEQFF.

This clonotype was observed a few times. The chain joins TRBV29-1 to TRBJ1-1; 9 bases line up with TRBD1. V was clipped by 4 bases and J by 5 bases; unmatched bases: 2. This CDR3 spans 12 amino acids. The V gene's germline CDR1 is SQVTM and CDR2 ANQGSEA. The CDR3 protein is CSVAGTGTEAFF. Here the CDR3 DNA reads TGCAGCGTTGCTGGGACAGGGACTGAAGCTTTCTTT.

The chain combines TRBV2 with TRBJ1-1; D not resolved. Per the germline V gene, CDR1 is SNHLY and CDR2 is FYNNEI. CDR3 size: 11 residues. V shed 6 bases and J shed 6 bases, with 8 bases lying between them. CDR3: CASRKVSEAFF. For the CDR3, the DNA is TGTGCCAGCAGGAAGGTCTCTGAAGCTTTCTTT.

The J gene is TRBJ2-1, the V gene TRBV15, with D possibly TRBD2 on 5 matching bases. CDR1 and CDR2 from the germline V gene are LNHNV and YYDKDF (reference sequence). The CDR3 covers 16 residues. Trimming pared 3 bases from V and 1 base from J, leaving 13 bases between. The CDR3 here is CATSRGAASSYNEQFF. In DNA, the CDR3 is TGTGCCACCAGCAGGGGAGCGGCGTCATCCTACAATGAGCAGTTCTTC.

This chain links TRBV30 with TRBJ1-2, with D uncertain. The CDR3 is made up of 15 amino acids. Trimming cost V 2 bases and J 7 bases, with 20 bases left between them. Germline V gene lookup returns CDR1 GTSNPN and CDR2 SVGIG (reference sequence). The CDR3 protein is CAWSPAGGRLGGYTF. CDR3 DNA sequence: TGTGCCTGGAGTCCCGCGGGAGGGCGTCTCGGTGGCTACACCTTC.

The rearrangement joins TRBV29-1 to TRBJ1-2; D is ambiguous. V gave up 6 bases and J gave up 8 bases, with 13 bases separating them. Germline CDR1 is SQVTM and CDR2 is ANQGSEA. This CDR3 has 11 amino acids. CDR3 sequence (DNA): TGCAGCGTGTGGGGTCAGGAGGGCTACACCTTC. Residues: CSVWGQEGYTF. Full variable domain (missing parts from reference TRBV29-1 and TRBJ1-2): SAVISQKPSRDICQRGTSLTIQCQVDSQVTMMFWYRQQPGQSLTLIATANQGSEATYESGFVIDKFPISRPNLTFSTLTVSNMSPEDSSIYLCSVWGQEGYTFGSGTRLTVV.

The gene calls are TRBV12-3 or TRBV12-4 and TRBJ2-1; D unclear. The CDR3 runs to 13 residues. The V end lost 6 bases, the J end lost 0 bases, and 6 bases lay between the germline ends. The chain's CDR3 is CASSRASYNEQFF. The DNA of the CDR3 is TGTGCCAGCAGCCGTGCCTCCTACAATGAGCAGTTCTTC.

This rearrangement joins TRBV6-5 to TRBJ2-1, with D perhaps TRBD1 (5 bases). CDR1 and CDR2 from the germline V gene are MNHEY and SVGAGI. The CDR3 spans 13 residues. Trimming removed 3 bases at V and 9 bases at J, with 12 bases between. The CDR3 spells CASSYSGWGEQFF. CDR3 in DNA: TGTGCCAGCAGTTATTCAGGGTGGGGTGAGCAGTTCTTC.

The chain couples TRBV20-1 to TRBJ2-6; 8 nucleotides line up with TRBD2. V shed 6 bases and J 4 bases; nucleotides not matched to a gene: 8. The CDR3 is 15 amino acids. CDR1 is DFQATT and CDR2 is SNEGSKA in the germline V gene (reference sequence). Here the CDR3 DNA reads TGCAGTGCCCCGGGGGGGCCAGCGGGGGCCAACGTCCTGACTTTC. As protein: CSAPGGPAGANVLTF.

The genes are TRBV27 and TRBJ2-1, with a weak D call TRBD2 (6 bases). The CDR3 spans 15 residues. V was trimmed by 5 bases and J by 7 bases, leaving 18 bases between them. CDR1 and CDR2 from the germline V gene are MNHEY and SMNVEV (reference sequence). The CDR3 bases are TGTGCCAGCAGTCCTCCCGGGGGTCCCAAAAATGAGCAGTTCTTC. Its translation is CASSPPGGPKNEQFF.

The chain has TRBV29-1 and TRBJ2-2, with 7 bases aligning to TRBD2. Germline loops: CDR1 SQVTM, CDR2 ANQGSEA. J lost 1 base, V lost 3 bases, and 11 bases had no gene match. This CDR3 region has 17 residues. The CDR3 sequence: CSVDFYTGGVNTGELFF. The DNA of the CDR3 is TGCAGCGTTGATTTTTATACTGGGGGGGTGAACACCGGGGAGCTGTTTTTT.

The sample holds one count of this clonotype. The CDR3 loop is CASSYRSYGYTF. The CDR3 DNA reads as TGTGCCAGCAGCTACCGGTCATATGGCTACACCTTC. V usage is TRBV7-2 and J usage is TRBJ1-2; D is unresolved. This CDR3 has 12 residues. The germline CDR1 and CDR2 sequences are SGHTA and FQGNSA. The V end was cut by 4 bases, the J end by 5 bases, with 8 bases between.